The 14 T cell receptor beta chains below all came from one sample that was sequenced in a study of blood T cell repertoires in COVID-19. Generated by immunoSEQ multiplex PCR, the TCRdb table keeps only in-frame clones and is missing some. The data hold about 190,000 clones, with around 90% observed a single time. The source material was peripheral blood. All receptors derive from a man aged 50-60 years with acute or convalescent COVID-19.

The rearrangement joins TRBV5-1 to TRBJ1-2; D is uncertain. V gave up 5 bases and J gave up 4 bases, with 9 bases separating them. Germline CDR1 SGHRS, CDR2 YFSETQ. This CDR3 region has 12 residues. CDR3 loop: CASRQDSYGYTF. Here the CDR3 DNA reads TGCGCCAGCAGGCAAGACTCCTATGGCTACACCTTC.

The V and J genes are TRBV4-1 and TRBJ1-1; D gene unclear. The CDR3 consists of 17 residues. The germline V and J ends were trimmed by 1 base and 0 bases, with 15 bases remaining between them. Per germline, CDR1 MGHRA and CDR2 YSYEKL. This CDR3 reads CASSQGTRVSMNTEAFF. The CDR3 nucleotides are TGCGCCAGCAGCCAAGGGACGAGGGTCTCAATGAACACTGAAGCTTTCTTT.

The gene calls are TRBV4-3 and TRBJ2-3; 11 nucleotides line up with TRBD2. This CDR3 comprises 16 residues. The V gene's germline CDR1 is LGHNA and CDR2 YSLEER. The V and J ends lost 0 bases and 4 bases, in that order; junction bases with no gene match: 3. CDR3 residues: CASSQDLAGGPDTQYF. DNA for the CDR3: TGCGCCAGCAGCCAAGATTTAGCGGGGGGGCCAGATACGCAGTATTTT.

CDR3 residues: CASSVGRQSQSLGEQYF. CDR3 bases: TGTGCCAGCAGCGTAGGGAGACAGAGTCAGAGTCTTGGCGAGCAGTACTTC. This chain connects TRBV9 to TRBJ2-7; the D gene is possibly TRBD1 (5 bases). The V and J ends lost 0 bases and 6 bases respectively, with 22 bases between them. CDR1 and CDR2 (germline): SGDLS, YYNGEE. The CDR3 is made up of 17 amino acids.

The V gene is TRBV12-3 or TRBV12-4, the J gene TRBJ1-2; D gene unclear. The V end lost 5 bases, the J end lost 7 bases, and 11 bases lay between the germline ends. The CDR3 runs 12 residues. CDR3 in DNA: TGTGCCAGCAGTCCGAGGCCATTTGGCTACACCTTC. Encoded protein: CASSPRPFGYTF.

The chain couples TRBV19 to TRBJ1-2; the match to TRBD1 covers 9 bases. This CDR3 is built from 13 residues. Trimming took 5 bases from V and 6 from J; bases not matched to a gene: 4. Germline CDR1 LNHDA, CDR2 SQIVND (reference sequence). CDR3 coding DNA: TGTGCCAGTAGTTTTACAGGGGGCAATGGCTACACCTTC. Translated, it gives CASSFTGGNGYTF.

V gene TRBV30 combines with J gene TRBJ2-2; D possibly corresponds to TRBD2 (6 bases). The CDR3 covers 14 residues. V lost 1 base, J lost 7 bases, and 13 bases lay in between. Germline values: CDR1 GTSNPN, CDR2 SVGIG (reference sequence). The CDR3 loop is CAWSEVAVGGELFF. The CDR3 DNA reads TGTGCCTGGAGTGAGGTAGCGGTGGGCGGGGAGCTGTTTTTT.

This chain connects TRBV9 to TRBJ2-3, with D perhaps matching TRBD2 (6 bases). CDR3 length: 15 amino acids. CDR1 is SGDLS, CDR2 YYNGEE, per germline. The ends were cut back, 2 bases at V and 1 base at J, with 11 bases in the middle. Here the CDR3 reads CASSVTGGGTDTQYF. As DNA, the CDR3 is TGTGCCAGCAGCGTGACGGGCGGGGGCACAGATACGCAGTATTTT.

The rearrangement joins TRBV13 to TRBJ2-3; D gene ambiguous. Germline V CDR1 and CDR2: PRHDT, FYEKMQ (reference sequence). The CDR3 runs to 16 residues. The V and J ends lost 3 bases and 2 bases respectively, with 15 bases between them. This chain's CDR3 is CASSFFGLTPTDTQYF. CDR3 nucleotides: TGTGCCAGCAGCTTTTTCGGGTTAACCCCCACAGATACGCAGTATTTT. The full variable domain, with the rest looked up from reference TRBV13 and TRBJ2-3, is AAGVIQSPRHLIKEKRETATLKCYPIPRHDTVYWYQQGPGQDPQFLISFYEKMQSDKGSIPDRFSAQQFSDYHSELNMSSLELGDSALYFCASSFFGLTPTDTQYFGPGTRLTVL.

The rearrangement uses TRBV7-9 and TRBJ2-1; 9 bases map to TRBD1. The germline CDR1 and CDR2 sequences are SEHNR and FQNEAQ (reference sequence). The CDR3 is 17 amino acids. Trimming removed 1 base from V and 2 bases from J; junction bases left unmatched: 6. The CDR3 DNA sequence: TGTGCCAGCAGCTTAGAGCCGGGACAGGGTGCCTACAATGAGCAGTTCTTC. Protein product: CASSLEPGQGAYNEQFF.

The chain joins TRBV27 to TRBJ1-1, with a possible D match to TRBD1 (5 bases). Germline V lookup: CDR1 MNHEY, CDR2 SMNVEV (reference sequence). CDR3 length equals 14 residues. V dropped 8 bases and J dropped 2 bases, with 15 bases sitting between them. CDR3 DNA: TGTGCCAGCGCAATCAGGGATTCAAACACTGAAGCTTTCTTT. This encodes CASAIRDSNTEAFF.

CDR3 coding DNA: TGTGCCAGAAGCACGCCGGGACACCTCATCTCCTATAATTCACCCCTCCACTTT. This translates into CARSTPGHLISYNSPLHF. This chain links TRBV5-3 with TRBJ1-6, with TRBD1 as a possible D gene (6 bases). TRBV5-3 is designated an ORF whose function remains uncertain. The CDR3 consists of 18 residues. V dropped 4 bases and J dropped 0 bases, with 17 bases sitting between them.

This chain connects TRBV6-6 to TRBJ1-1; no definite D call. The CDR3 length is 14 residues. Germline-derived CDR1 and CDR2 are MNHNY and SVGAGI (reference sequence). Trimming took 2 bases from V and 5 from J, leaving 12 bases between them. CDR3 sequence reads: CASSYPRRETEAFF. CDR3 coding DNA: TGTGCCAGCAGTTACCCTCGGCGGGAGACTGAAGCTTTCTTT.

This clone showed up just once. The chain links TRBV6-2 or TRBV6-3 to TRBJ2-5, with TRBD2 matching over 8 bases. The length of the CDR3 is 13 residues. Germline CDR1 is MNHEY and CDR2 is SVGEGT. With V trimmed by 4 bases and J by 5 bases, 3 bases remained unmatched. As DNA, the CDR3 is TGTGCCAGCAGTTTTCGGGGGGGCGAGACCCAGTACTTC. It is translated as CASSFRGGETQYF.